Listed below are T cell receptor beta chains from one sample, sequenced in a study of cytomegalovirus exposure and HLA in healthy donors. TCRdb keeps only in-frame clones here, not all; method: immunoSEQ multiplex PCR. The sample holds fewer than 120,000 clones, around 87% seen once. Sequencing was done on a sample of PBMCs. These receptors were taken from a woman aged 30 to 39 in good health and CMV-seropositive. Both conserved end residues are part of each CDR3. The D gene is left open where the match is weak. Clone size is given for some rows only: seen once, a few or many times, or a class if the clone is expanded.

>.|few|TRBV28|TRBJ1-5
CASSSLQGREQPQHF
TGTGCCAGCAGTTCCCTCCAGGGGCGCGAACAGCCCCAGCATTTT
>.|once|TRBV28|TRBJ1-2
CASTPWGSGGGYTF
TGTGCCAGCACCCCCTGGGGGTCCGGGGGGGGCTACACCTTC
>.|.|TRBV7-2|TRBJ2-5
CASSPPGQETQYF
TGTGCCAGCAGCCCCCCGGGGCAAGAGACCCAGTACTTC
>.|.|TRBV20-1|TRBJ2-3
CSARLADTQYF
TGCAGTGCTCGCCTAGCGGATACGCAGTATTTT
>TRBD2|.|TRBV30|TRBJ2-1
CAWKWGGLASYNEQFF
TGTGCCTGGAAGTGGGGGGGGTTAGCCTCCTACAATGAGCAGTTCTTC
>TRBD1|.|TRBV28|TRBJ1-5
CASRWGQGGNQPQHF
TGTGCCAGCAGATGGGGACAGGGCGGCAATCAGCCCCAGCATTTT
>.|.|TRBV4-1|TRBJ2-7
CASSQIGGGMDF
TGCGCCAGCAGCCAAATCGGTGGAGGGATGGACTTC
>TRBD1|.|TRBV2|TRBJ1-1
CASHSGTGTEAFF
TGTGCCAGCCATTCCGGGACAGGGACTGAAGCTTTCTTT
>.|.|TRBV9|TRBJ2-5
CASSVAGETQYF
TGTGCCAGCAGCGTAGCAGGAGAGACCCAGTACTTC
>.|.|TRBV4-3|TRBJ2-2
CASSQAVTGELFF
TGCGCCAGCAGCCAAGCTGTTACCGGGGAGCTGTTTTTT
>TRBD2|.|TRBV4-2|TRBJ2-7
CASSQVTSGYEQYF
TGTGCCAGCAGCCAAGTCACTAGCGGCTACGAGCAGTACTTC
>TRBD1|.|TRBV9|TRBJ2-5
CASSFHGQGASEETQYF
TGTGCCAGCAGCTTCCACGGACAGGGGGCTAGTGAAGAGACCCAGTACTTC
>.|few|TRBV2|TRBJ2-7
CASSAMFGRGLGEQYF
TGTGCCAGCAGTGCTATGTTCGGGAGGGGGCTGGGGGAGCAGTACTTC
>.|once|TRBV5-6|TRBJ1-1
CASSLRVGVGLGTEAFF
TGTGCCAGCAGCTTGCGGGTAGGGGTGGGCCTGGGGACTGAAGCTTTCTTT
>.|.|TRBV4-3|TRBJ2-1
CASSLRTAYNEQFF
TGCGCCAGCAGCCTCCGGACAGCCTACAATGAGCAGTTCTTC
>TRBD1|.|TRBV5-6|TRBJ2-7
CASSWGDRDEQYF
TGTGCCAGCAGCTGGGGGGACAGGGACGAGCAGTACTTC
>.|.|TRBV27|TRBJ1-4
CASSLTSGEKLFF
TGTGCCAGCAGTTTGACCTCGGGTGAAAAACTGTTTTTT
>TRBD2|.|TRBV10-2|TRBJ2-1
CASSARTSGTSSYNEQFF
TGCGCCAGCAGTGCCCGCACTAGCGGGACCAGCTCCTACAATGAGCAGTTCTTC
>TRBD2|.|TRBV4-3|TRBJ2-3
CASSPGLASDTQYF
TGCGCCAGCAGCCCGGGACTAGCTTCAGATACGCAGTATTTT
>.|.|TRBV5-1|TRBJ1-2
CASSAQGDGYTF
TGCGCCAGCAGCGCACAGGGCGATGGCTACACCTTC
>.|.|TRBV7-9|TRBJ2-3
CASSPVTDTQYF
TGTGCCAGCAGCCCGGTCACAGATACGCAGTATTTT
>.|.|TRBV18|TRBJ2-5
CASSLRRTVQETQYF
TGTGCCAGCTCACTACGGCGGACAGTACAAGAGACCCAGTACTTC
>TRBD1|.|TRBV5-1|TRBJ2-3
CASSGGQGGADTQYF
TGCGCCAGCAGCGGCGGACAGGGGGGAGCAGATACGCAGTATTTT
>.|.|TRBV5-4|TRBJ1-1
CASSLALGEVKAEAFF
TGTGCCAGCAGCTTGGCGCTAGGAGAGGTTAAGGCTGAAGCTTTCTTT
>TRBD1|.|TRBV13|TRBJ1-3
CASSWGDRGTGNTIYF
TGTGCCAGCAGCTGGGGGGACAGGGGAACTGGAAACACCATATATTTT
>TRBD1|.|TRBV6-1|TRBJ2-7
CASSAKDRDSYEQYF
TGTGCCAGCAGTGCAAAAGACAGGGACTCCTACGAGCAGTACTTC
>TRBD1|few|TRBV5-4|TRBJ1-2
CASSTTGQASNYGYTF
TGTGCCAGCAGCACAACGGGACAGGCATCTAACTATGGCTACACCTTC
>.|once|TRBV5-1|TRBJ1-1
CASSFRTGNTEAFF
TGCGCCAGCAGCTTTCGGACGGGAAACACTGAAGCTTTCTTT
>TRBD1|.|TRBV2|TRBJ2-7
CASRPGQGYYEQYF
TGTGCCAGCAGGCCGGGACAGGGATACTACGAGCAGTACTTC
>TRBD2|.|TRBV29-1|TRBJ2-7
CSVVLAGGEQYF
TGCAGCGTTGTGCTAGCGGGGGGAGAGCAGTACTTC
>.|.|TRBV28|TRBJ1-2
CRAGSRGYTF
TGTAGGGCGGGGAGTCGTGGCTACACCTTC
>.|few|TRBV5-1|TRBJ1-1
CASSLGTANTEAFF
TGCGCCAGCAGCTTGGGGACAGCGAACACTGAAGCTTTCTTT
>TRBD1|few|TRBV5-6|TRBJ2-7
CASSLQGAMREQYF
TGTGCCAGCAGCTTGCAGGGGGCCATGAGGGAGCAGTACTTC